A selection of T cell receptor beta chains follows, all from one sample in a study of beta chain features in type 1 diabetes. Repertoires were generated with immunoSEQ multiplex PCR, while TCRdb's copy carries only in-frame clones and drops some. Here the sample spans 150,000 to 200,000 clones, 6.5% to 10% being singletons. Sequencing input: central memory CD4+ T cells from blood. These receptors originate from a woman between 18 and 29 years old with type 1 diabetes. Both conserved end residues are part of each CDR3. Fields, in order: CDR3 protein, CDR3 DNA, J gene, clone size, V gene, D gene. A D gene is named only where the DNA matches it firmly. Some rows have no size entry. The others give once, few or many, or a class for an expanded clone.

CDR3 protein: CASSLAGQDYEQYF; CDR3 DNA: TGCGCCAGCAGCTTGGCAGGACAGGACTACGAGCAGTACTTC; J gene: TRBJ2-7; clone size: few; V gene: TRBV5-1; D gene: TRBD1
CDR3 protein: CGTGDLSGANVLTF; CDR3 DNA: TGTGGGACAGGGGATCTTTCTGGGGCCAACGTCCTGACTTTC; J gene: TRBJ2-6; clone size: .; V gene: TRBV19; D gene: TRBD1
CDR3 protein: CASSGPGQKNWETQYF; CDR3 DNA: TGTGCCAGCAGCGGCCCGGGACAGAAAAATTGGGAGACCCAGTACTTC; J gene: TRBJ2-5; clone size: few; V gene: TRBV5-4; D gene: TRBD1
CDR3 protein: CASSLSVDEQYF; CDR3 DNA: TGTGCCAGCAGCTTATCGGTGGACGAGCAGTACTTC; J gene: TRBJ2-7; clone size: few; V gene: TRBV7-9; D gene: .
CDR3 protein: CASSPPTANYGYTF; CDR3 DNA: TGTGCCAGCTCACCACCAACGGCTAACTATGGCTACACCTTC; J gene: TRBJ1-2; clone size: few; V gene: TRBV18; D gene: .
CDR3 protein: CSVEGGTAPNYGYTF; CDR3 DNA: TGCAGCGTTGAGGGCGGGACAGCACCAAACTATGGCTACACCTTC; J gene: TRBJ1-2; clone size: few; V gene: TRBV29-1; D gene: TRBD1
CDR3 protein: CASSQGTYQETQYF; CDR3 DNA: TGCGCCAGCAGCCAGGGGACTTACCAAGAGACCCAGTACTTC; J gene: TRBJ2-5; clone size: many; V gene: TRBV4-3; D gene: .
CDR3 protein: CASSGQGGGTNQPQHF; CDR3 DNA: TGTGCCAGCAGCGGCCAGGGAGGGGGGACCAATCAGCCCCAGCATTTT; J gene: TRBJ1-5; clone size: .; V gene: TRBV7-8; D gene: .
CDR3 protein: CASRSPLRTEAFF; CDR3 DNA: TGTGCCAGCAGGAGCCCCCTCCGCACTGAAGCTTTCTTT; J gene: TRBJ1-1; clone size: few; V gene: TRBV7-2; D gene: .
CDR3 protein: CASSLARSGEETQYF; CDR3 DNA: TGTGCCAGCAGCTTAGCCCGATCAGGGGAGGAGACCCAGTACTTC; J gene: TRBJ2-5; clone size: .; V gene: TRBV11-1; D gene: .
CDR3 protein: CAISDREGINFNGYTF; CDR3 DNA: TGTGCCATCAGTGATCGGGAGGGAATCAACTTTAATGGCTACACCTTC; J gene: TRBJ1-2; clone size: .; V gene: TRBV10-3; D gene: .
CDR3 protein: CASSLITGNTEAFF; CDR3 DNA: TGTGCCAGCAGCTTAATTACCGGTAACACTGAAGCTTTCTTT; J gene: TRBJ1-1; clone size: .; V gene: TRBV7-9; D gene: .
CDR3 protein: CASSREGDEQFF; CDR3 DNA: TGCGCCAGCAGTCGGGAGGGCGATGAGCAGTTCTTC; J gene: TRBJ2-1; clone size: few; V gene: TRBV5-1; D gene: TRBD2
CDR3 protein: CASRSGGTNYGYTF; CDR3 DNA: TGTGCCAGTAGGAGTGGGGGCACCAACTATGGCTACACCTTC; J gene: TRBJ1-2; clone size: few; V gene: TRBV19; D gene: .
CDR3 protein: CASSARDKAYNEQFF; CDR3 DNA: TGTGCCAGCTCCGCAAGAGACAAAGCCTACAATGAGCAGTTCTTC; J gene: TRBJ2-1; clone size: few; V gene: TRBV18; D gene: .
CDR3 protein: CASSQIQGTSYTF; CDR3 DNA: TGTGCCAGCAGCCAAATACAGGGTACTAGCTACACCTTC; J gene: TRBJ1-2; clone size: few; V gene: TRBV5-6; D gene: .
CDR3 protein: CASSQDLRGQLGTQYF; CDR3 DNA: TGTGCCAGCAGCCAAGATCTAAGGGGGCAGCTAGGGACCCAGTACTTC; J gene: TRBJ2-5; clone size: .; V gene: TRBV4-2; D gene: TRBD1
CDR3 protein: CASSFATGALLGNQPQHF; CDR3 DNA: TGTGCCAGCAGCTTCGCGACAGGGGCCTTACTGGGCAATCAGCCCCAGCATTTT; J gene: TRBJ1-5; clone size: .; V gene: TRBV5-6; D gene: TRBD1
CDR3 protein: CASSLLAGGEQFF; CDR3 DNA: TGTGCCAGCAGTCTACTAGCGGGGGGTGAGCAGTTCTTC; J gene: TRBJ2-1; clone size: few; V gene: TRBV6-5; D gene: TRBD2
CDR3 protein: CASSERGFYGYTF; CDR3 DNA: TGTGCCAGCAGTGAAAGGGGGTTCTATGGCTACACCTTC; J gene: TRBJ1-2; clone size: many; V gene: TRBV27; D gene: .
CDR3 protein: CASSLYAENEKLFF; CDR3 DNA: TGCGCCAGCAGCTTGTATGCAGAAAATGAAAAACTGTTTTTT; J gene: TRBJ1-4; clone size: few; V gene: TRBV5-1; D gene: .
CDR3 protein: CASTLLGPMNTEAFF; CDR3 DNA: TGCGCCAGCACCCTATTGGGGCCCATGAACACTGAAGCTTTCTTT; J gene: TRBJ1-1; clone size: few; V gene: TRBV5-1; D gene: .
CDR3 protein: CTSSQAPTSPGETQYF; CDR3 DNA: TGCACCAGCAGCCAAGCGCCGACTAGCCCGGGCGAGACCCAGTACTTC; J gene: TRBJ2-5; clone size: few; V gene: TRBV1; D gene: .
CDR3 protein: CATTQQGTDTQYF; CDR3 DNA: TGTGCCACCACTCAGCAGGGAACAGATACGCAGTATTTT; J gene: TRBJ2-3; clone size: .; V gene: TRBV6-1; D gene: .
CDR3 protein: CSVGPVSSYNEQFF; CDR3 DNA: TGCAGCGTGGGCCCCGTGAGCTCCTACAATGAGCAGTTCTTC; J gene: TRBJ2-1; clone size: .; V gene: TRBV29-1; D gene: .
CDR3 protein: CASSQGALAGGGNIQYF; CDR3 DNA: TGCGCCAGCAGCCAAGGCGCTCTAGCGGGAGGGGGAAACATTCAGTACTTC; J gene: TRBJ2-4; clone size: few; V gene: TRBV4-3; D gene: TRBD2